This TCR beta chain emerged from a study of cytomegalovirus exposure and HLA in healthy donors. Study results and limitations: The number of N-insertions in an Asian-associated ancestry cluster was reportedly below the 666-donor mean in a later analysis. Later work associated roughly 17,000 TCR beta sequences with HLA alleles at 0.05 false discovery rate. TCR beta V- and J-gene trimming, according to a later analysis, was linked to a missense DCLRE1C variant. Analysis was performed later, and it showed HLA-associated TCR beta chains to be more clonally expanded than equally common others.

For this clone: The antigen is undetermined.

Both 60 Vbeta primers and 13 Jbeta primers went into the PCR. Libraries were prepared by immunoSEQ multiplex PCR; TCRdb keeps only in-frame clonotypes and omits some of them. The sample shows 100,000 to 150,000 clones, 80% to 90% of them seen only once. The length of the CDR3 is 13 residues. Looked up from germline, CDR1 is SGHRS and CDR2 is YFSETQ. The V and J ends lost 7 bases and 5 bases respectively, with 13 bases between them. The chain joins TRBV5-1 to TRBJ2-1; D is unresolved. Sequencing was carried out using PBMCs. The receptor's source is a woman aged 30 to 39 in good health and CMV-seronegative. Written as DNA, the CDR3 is TGCGCCAGCTTTTCCCCCTCAGACAATGAGCAGTTCTTC. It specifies CASFSPSDNEQFF.